These 10 T cell receptor beta chains originate from one sample sequenced in a study of blood T cell repertoires in COVID-19. The table came from immunoSEQ multiplex PCR; TCRdb's copy has only in-frame clones and leaves some out. The sample consists of roughly 300,000 clones, around nine tenths of them appearing once. The sequencing sample was made of PBMCs or T cells enriched from blood (not recorded which). Receptors were obtained from a woman aged 25 to 45 who had recovered from COVID-19.

The table lists this clone with a few counts. This chain joins TRBV13 and TRBJ1-2; TRBD1 agrees at 7 bases. Germline trimming cut 5 bases from V and 0 bases from J; bases unmatched to any gene: 12. This CDR3 comprises 17 residues. The germline V gene encodes CDR1 PRHDT and CDR2 FYEKMQ (reference sequence). The CDR3: CASSLTKHRGTNYGYTF. The CDR3 nucleotides are TGTGCCAGCAGCCTCACCAAACACAGGGGCACTAACTATGGCTACACCTTC.

V usage is TRBV30 and J usage is TRBJ1-1, with D tentatively TRBD1 (5 bases). Trimming shortened V by 1 base and J by 5 bases, and 11 bases separated the two germline ends. The germline CDR1 and CDR2 sequences are GTSNPN and SVGIG (reference sequence). The CDR3 is 13 residues long. CDR3 region: CAWSGAGGTEAFF. The CDR3 region has the DNA TGTGCCTGGAGTGGGGCGGGGGGTACTGAAGCTTTCTTT.

This clone was seen a single time. The chain joins TRBV27 to TRBJ1-6; TRBD1 matches at 7 bases. After removal of 7 bases from V and 6 bases from J, the junction contained 9 bases not matched to a gene. CDR1 MNHEY and CDR2 SMNVEV come from the germline V gene (reference sequence). CDR3 length equals 15 residues. The CDR3 region is CASKLMGQTNSPLHF. CDR3 sequence (DNA): TGTGCCAGCAAACTCATGGGACAGACTAATTCACCCCTCCACTTT.

This CDR3 reads CASSLNDRVGGYTF. CDR3 sequence (DNA): TGCGCCAGCAGCTTGAATGACAGGGTCGGTGGCTACACCTTC. This sequence joins TRBV5-1 and TRBJ1-2; 7 bases are shared with TRBD1. The trim removed 1 base at V and 7 bases at J, leaving 7 bases unmatched. CDR1 SGHRS and CDR2 YFSETQ come from the germline V gene. The CDR3 has 14 amino acids.

The CDR3 region is CASSATGGLNQPQHF. For the CDR3, the DNA is TGCGCCAGCAGCGCCACAGGGGGCCTCAATCAGCCCCAGCATTTT. V is TRBV5-1 and J is TRBJ1-5; 9 bases line up with TRBD1. CDR1 and CDR2 (germline): SGHRS, YFSETQ. The V segment lost 4 bases and the J segment 3 bases; nucleotides outside the gene matches: 5. The CDR3 length is 15 residues.

The chain employs TRBV9 and TRBJ1-1, with 11 bases identical to TRBD1. The CDR3 totals 15 residues. Germline CDR1 reads SGDLS; CDR2 reads YYNGEE. J lost 7 bases, V lost 4 bases, and 9 bases had no gene match. For the CDR3, the DNA is TGTGCCAGCAGCTCCAGATCCGGGACAGGGGGTGAAGCTTTCTTT. Translated: CASSSRSGTGGEAFF. The whole variable domain, filled in from reference TRBV9 and TRBJ1-1, reads DSGVTQTPKHLITATGQRVTLRCSPRSGDLSVYWYQQSLDQGLQFLIQYYNGEERAKGNILERFSAQQFPDLHSELNLSSLELGDSALYFCASSSRSGTGGEAFFGQGTRLTVV.

The chain joins TRBV6-5 to TRBJ1-2, with 9 bases aligning to TRBD1. The CDR3 has 14 amino acids. Germline loops: CDR1 MNHEY, CDR2 SVGAGI. V trimming: 5 bases; J trimming: 7 bases; junction bases outside the gene matches: 8. The CDR3 sequence is CASSPGTGLFGYTF. CDR3 coding DNA: TGTGCCAGCAGTCCCGGGACAGGGCTGTTTGGCTACACCTTC.

This clone turned up a few times. The chain has TRBV10-3 and TRBJ1-1, with 9 bases matching TRBD1. The CDR3 contains 12 residues. V shed 10 bases, J shed 6 bases, and the junction held 6 bases outside the gene matches. CDR1 is ENHRY and CDR2 is SYGVKD in the germline V gene. The chain's CDR3 is CATRDRAAEAFF. The CDR3 DNA reads TGTGCCACACGGGACAGGGCCGCTGAAGCTTTCTTT.

The chain links TRBV6-5 to TRBJ2-1; TRBD1 matches 8 bases. Germline CDR1 MNHEY, CDR2 SVGAGI. With V trimmed by 6 bases and J by 5 bases, 3 bases remained unmatched. CDR3 size: 13 residues. CDR3: CASSDRGDNEQFF. The CDR3 bases are TGTGCCAGCAGCGACAGGGGAGACAATGAGCAGTTCTTC.

The rearrangement joins TRBV6-1 to TRBJ2-2; D gene uncertain. Germline V gene sequence: CDR1 MNHNS, CDR2 SASEGT. CDR3 length equals 12 residues. V lost 1 base to trimming and J lost 7 bases, with 4 bases between them. The CDR3 region has the DNA TGTGCCAGCAGTGAAGGCGTCGGGGAGCTGTTTTTT. It codes for CASSEGVGELFF.